Detailed here is one TCR beta chain. The sample belongs to a study of blood T cell repertoires in COVID-19. Profiling relied on immunoSEQ multiplex PCR, and the TCRdb table lists in-frame clones only, not all of them. The table lists 150,000 to 200,000 clones, over 85% of them singletons. Germline V lookup: CDR1 LGHDT, CDR2 YNNKEL (reference sequence). The length of the CDR3 is 15 residues. Losses at the gene ends were 0 bases for V and 5 bases for J; bases not matched to a gene: 5. This receptor was identified in a woman in her sixties or seventies with COVID-19, enrolled during active disease. J is TRBJ2-7 and V is TRBV3-1 (or the pseudogene TRBV3-2), with 9 bases that match TRBD1. Sequencing was carried out using peripheral blood. CDR3 sequence (DNA): TGTGCCAGCAGCCAAGATCAGGGACAGGGAGACGAGCAGTACTTC. Amino acid sequence: CASSQDQGQGDEQYF.